The entry that follows covers one TCR beta chain sequence. It has no known antigen specificity. No base qualities exist here, and no much larger clone lies one base off it. This entry belongs to a study of blood T cell repertoires in COVID-19 (dated by TCRdb to 2018 to 2021). For the study in its entirety: Samples covering the acute and convalescent phases of COVID-19 were provided by collaborators in the United States, Italy and Spain. The repertoires were released in a freely available public database intended as a resource for research on the immune response to SARS-CoV-2. The samples were drawn from two sources: the first 160 participants of the ongoing ImmuneRACE study, and 1,000 to 1,500 subjects contributed by 6 global collaborators. Sample metadata almost always included a de-identified subject ID, COVID-19 status, age in years and sex. The prospective study material was composed of cDNA or gDNA derived from T cells, B-cell-depleted T cells, or PBMCs. Where HLA class I and class II types were available, the types were taken from metadata supplied by the sample provider, not from assay-based typing. Deeply sampled blood TCRbeta repertoires from subjects exposed to, actively infected with, or recovered from COVID-19 were included in the dataset.

The immunoSEQ Assay, a bias-controlled multiplex PCR, was used to amplify TCRbeta CDR3 regions from genomic DNA. As for how the authors treated the data: Nucleated cell counts per sample were estimated from amplification of reference gene primers within the assay. To quantify the absolute abundance of each unique TCRbeta CDR3 rearrangement, sequence reads were collapsed and filtered. For each sample, productive Simpson clonality was calculated as the square root of Simpson's diversity index across productive rearrangements. This is the immuneACCESS table as TCRdb keeps it, with only in-frame sequences that have V and J called. A part of the clones is gone; compared with another copy, unresolved V genes explain less than half, and the rest is unexplained. V and J calls and clone size follow that table, whereas D and trimming were derived from the DNA. The table for this sample lists about 300,000 clones; over 85% of them were counted only once. 1.8% of the sample is in the top ten clones.

What the research found in general, with its limitations: The quantity of clinical and demographic metadata differed by source and by participant and was supplied without curation.

The CDR3, cysteine through phenylalanine, is 13 amino acids long. The DNA shown is the 39-base CDR3, in frame from base 1. Trimming removed 3 bases from V and 8 bases from J; the gene matches leave 0 bases unexplained. Taken from the germline V gene, the CDR1 and CDR2 loops are SNHLY and FYNNEI. One collaborating source in Seattle enrolled patients during active infection and followed them longitudinally through the course of disease. Each collaborating institution followed its own protocols to collect whole blood in K2EDTA tubes. For TCRbeta analysis, collaborators shipped samples in one of three forms: frozen whole blood, isolated PBMCs, or DNA extracted from either of those sample types.

In this chain, TRBV2 is recombined with TRBJ1-4; TRBD1 aligns with 10 central bases. This receptor was obtained from a woman in her twenties or thirties with COVID-19, enrolled during active disease. Sequencing was carried out using peripheral blood. The nucleotide sequence is TGTGCCAGCAGTGAGGACAGGGGGGAAAAACTGTTTTTT. Its coded protein is CASSEDRGEKLFF.